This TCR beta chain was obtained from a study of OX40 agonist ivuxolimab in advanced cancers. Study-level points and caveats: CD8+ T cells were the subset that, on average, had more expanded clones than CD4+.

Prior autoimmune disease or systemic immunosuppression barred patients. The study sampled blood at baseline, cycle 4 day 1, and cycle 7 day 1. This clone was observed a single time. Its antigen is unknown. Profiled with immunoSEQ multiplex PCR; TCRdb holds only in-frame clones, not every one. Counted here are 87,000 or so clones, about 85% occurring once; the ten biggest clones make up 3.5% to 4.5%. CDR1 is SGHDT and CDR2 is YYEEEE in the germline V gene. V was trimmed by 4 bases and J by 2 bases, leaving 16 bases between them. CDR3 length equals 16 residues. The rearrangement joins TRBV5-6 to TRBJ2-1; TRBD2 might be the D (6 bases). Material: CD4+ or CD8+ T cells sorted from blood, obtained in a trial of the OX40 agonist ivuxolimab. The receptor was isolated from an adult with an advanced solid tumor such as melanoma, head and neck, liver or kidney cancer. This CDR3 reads CASSQIWGDPYNEQFF. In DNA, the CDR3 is TGTGCCAGCAGCCAGATCTGGGGGGACCCCTACAATGAGCAGTTCTTC.